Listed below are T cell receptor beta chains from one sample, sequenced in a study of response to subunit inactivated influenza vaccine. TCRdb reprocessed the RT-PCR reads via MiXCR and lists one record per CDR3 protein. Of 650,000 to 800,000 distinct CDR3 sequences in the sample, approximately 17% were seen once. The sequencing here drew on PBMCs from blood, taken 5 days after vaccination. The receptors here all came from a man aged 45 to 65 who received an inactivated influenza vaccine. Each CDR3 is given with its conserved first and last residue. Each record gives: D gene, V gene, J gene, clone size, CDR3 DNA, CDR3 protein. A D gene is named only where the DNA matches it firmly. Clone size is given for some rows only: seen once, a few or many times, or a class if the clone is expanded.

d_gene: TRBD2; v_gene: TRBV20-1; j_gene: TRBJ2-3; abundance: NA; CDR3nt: TGCAGTGCTAGGGTGACTAGCGGAAACGTCGGGGATACGCAGTATTTT; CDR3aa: CSARVTSGNVGDTQYF
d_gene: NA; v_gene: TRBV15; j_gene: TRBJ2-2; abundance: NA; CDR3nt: TGTGCCACCAGCAGAGCCCTGGGGGGGGCCAGCGGGGAGCTGTTTTTT; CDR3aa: CATSRALGGASGELFF
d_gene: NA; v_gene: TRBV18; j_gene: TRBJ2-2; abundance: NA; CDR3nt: TGTGCCAGCTCACCACCGAACGCCCGGAACACCGGGGAGCTGTTTTTT; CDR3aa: CASSPPNARNTGELFF
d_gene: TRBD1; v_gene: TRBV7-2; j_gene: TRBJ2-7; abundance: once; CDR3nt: TGTGCCAGCAGCTTAAACAGGGGGCAGGGGGAGCAGTACTTC; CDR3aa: CASSLNRGQGEQYF
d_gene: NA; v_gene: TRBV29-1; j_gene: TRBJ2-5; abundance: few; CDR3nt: TGCAGCGTCAGGGATAGGACCCCACAAGAGACCCAGTACTTC; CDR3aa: CSVRDRTPQETQYF
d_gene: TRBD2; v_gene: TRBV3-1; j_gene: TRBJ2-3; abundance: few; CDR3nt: TGTGCCAGCAGCCAAGGGACTAGCGGGGGTTATAGCGATACGCAGTATTTT; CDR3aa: CASSQGTSGGYSDTQYF
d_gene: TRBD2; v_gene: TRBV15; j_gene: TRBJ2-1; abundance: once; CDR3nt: TGTGCCACCAGCAGAGATAGAACTAGCGGGAGGGGAGGGGAGCAGTTCTTC; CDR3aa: CATSRDRTSGRGGEQFF
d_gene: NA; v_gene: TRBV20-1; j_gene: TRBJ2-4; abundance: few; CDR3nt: TGCAGTGCTAGGGATGGGGCGGCCGTGGAGGACATTCAGTACTTC; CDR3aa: CSARDGAAVEDIQYF
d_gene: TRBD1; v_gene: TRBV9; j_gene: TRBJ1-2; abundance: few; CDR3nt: TGTGCCAGCAGCTTCCGACAGGGTGGTAACTATGGCTACACCTTC; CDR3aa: CASSFRQGGNYGYTF
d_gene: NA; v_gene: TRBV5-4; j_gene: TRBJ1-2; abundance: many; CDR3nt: TGCGCCAGCAGCTTGGGGCAGTCTAACTATGGCTACACCTTC; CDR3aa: CASSLGQSNYGYTF
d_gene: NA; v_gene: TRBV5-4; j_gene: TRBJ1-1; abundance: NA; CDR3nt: TGTGCCAGCAGCTCCCAGGGGAGGGTGAGAACAGCTTTCTTT; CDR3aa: CASSSQGRVRTAFF
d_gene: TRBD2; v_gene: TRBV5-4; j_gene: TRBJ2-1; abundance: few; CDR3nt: TGTGCCAGCAGCAGGACTAGCGGGGGGGATCAGTTCTTC; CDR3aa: CASSRTSGGDQFF
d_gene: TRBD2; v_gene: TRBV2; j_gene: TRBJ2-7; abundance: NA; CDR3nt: TGTGCCTCGACAGGACTAGCGACCTACGAGCAGTACTTC; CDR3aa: CASTGLATYEQYF
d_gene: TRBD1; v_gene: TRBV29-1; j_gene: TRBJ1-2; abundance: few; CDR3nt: TGCAGCGCCATACGACAGGGCGGCTATGGCTACACCTTC; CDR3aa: CSAIRQGGYGYTF
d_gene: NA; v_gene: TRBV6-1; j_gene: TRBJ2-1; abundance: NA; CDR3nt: TGTGCCAGCAGTGAACGCAGGGAGTCCTACAATGAGCAGTTCTTC; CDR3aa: CASSERRESYNEQFF
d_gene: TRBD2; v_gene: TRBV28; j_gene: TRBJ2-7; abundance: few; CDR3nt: TGTGCCACCACACTAGCGGGGGCTTTCTACGAGCAGTACTTC; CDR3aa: CATTLAGAFYEQYF
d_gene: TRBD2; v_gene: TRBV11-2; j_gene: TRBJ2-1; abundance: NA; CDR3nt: TGTGCCAGCAGCTTAGATCTGACTAGCAGTCGAAGGGAGCAGTTCTTC; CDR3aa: CASSLDLTSSRREQFF
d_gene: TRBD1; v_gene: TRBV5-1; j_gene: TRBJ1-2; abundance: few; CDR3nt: TGCGCCAGCAGCCCGCAGACAGGGGACTATGGCTACACCTTC; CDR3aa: CASSPQTGDYGYTF
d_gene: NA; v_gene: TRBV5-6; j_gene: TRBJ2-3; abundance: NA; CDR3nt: TGTGCCAGCAGCTTCCTTGGGGGCACAGATACGCAGTATTTT; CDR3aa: CASSFLGGTDTQYF
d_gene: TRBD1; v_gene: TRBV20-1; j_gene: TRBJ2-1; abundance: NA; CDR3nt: TGCAGTGCTAGAGGAGTAGGGACAGCCCATGTCAATGAGCAGTTCTTC; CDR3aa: CSARGVGTAHVNEQFF
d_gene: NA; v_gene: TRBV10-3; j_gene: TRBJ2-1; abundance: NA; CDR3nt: TGTGCCATCAGTGAGTCTCAGCGGATCTCCTACAATGAGCAGTTCTTC; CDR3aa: CAISESQRISYNEQFF
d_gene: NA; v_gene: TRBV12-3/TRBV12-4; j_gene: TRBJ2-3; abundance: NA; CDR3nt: TGTGCCAGCAGTTCGGTTAACCGAAACACAGATACGCAGTATTTT; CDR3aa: CASSSVNRNTDTQYF
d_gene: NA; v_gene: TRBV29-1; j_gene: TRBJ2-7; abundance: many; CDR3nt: TGCAGCGTTGAGGGCGGGTCCGCCTACGAGCAGTACTTC; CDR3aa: CSVEGGSAYEQYF
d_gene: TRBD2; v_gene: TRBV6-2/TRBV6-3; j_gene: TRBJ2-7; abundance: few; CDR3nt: TGTGCCAGCAGACCTCTAGCGGGGAATATTTACGAGCAGTACTTC; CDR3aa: CASRPLAGNIYEQYF
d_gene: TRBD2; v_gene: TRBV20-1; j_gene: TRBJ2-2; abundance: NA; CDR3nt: TGCAGTGCTAGTAAGCGGGAGAACACCGGGGAGCTGTTTTTT; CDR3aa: CSASKRENTGELFF
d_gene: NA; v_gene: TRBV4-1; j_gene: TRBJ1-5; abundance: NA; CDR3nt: TGCGCCAGCAGCCAAGATATAGTACCGGAGGGCCAGCATTTT; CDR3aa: CASSQDIVPEGQHF
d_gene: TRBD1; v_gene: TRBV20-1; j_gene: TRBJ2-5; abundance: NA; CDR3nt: TGCAGTGCGCTACAGGGGTTGGAAGAGACCCAGTACTTC; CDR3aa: CSALQGLEETQYF
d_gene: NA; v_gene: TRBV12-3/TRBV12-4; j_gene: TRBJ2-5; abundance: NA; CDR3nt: TGTGCCAGCAGTTTAGCGCTAGGAGGGGGGAAAGAGACCCAGTACTTC; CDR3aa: CASSLALGGGKETQYF
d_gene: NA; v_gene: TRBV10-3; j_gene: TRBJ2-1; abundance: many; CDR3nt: TGTGCCATCAGTGGTGTTTTAACTGCTCGGACCAGCTCCTACAATGAGCAGTTCTTC; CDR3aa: CAISGVLTARTSSYNEQFF
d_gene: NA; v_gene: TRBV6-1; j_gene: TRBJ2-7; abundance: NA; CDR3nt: TGTGCCAGCAGTGCGGATCGGAGGTCATGGCCCTACGAGCAGTACTTC; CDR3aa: CASSADRRSWPYEQYF
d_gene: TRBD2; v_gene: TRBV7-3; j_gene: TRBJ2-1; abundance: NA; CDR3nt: TGTGCCAGCAGCCGGACTAGCGCGATGGGAAGTGAGCAGTTCTTC; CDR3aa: CASSRTSAMGSEQFF
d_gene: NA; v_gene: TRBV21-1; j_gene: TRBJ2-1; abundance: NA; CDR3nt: TGTGCCGGGGGGGGGGAATTTTACAATGAGCAGTTCTTC; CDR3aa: CAGGGEFYNEQFF
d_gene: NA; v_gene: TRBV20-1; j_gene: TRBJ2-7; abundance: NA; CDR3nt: TGCAGTGCTGCGGGACAGACGACCTCCTACGAGCAGTACTTC; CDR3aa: CSAAGQTTSYEQYF
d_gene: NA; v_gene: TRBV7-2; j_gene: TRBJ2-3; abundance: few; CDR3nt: TGTGCCAGCAGCTCGACGGCGGGGGATACGCAGTATTTT; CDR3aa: CASSSTAGDTQYF
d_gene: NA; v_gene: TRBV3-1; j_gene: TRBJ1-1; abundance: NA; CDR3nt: TGTGCCAGCAGCCTCATTCCCACTGAAGCTTTCTTT; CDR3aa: CASSLIPTEAFF
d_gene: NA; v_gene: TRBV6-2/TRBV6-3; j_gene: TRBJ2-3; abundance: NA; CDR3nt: TGTGCCAGCAGTTACGACAGGGAGGCGACAGATACGCAGTATTTT; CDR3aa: CASSYDREATDTQYF
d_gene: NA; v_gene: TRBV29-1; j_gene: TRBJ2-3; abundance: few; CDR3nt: TGCAGCGCTGCCCCGGGCCAGGGAGGTGATACGCAGTATTTT; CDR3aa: CSAAPGQGGDTQYF
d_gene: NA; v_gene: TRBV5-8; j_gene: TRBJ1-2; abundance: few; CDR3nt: TGTGCCAGCAGCTTGTATCCGAGCAGGGCTAACTATGGCTACACCTTC; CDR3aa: CASSLYPSRANYGYTF
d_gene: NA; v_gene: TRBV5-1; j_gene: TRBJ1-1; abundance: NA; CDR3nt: TGCGCCAGTTCTACGGATAACGGGACACCAGCTTTCTTT; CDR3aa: CASSTDNGTPAFF
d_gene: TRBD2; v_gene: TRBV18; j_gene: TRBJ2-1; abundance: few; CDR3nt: TGTGCCAGCTCAGAGGGACTAGCGGGCAACAATGAGCAGTTCTTC; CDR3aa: CASSEGLAGNNEQFF